This T cell receptor beta chain was observed in a study of shared T cell receptors in the human thymus. The repertoire was sequenced with immunoSEQ multiplex PCR; TCRdb's copy has only in-frame clones and lacks some. The sample has hundreds of thousands of clones; 70% to 90% are singletons. With 0 bases removed from V and 0 bases from J, the gap between germline ends came to 9 bases. The CDR3 is made up of 16 amino acids. From germline, CDR1 is PRHDT and CDR2 FYEKMQ (reference sequence). These sequences were also reported in another study, on human thymus T cells. That paper adds: During corrective heart surgery, resections were taken, and the thymus tissue came from them. What appeared biased in thymic and blood repertoires was the usage of V and J genes. As related research reported, thymic repertoires overlapped highly among unrelated individuals.

The sequence was obtained from a girl in the first two years of life with a congenital heart defect. The chain combines TRBV13 with TRBJ1-3; possibly TRBD1 for D (5 bases). Sequencing was performed on thymocytes. CDR3 coding DNA: TGTGCCAGCAGCTTAGGTAGGGGTAGCTCTGGAAACACCATATATTTT. It codes for CASSLGRGSSGNTIYF.